This is a list of T cell receptor beta chains from one sample in a study of cytomegalovirus exposure and HLA in healthy donors. The table came from immunoSEQ multiplex PCR; TCRdb's copy has only in-frame clones and leaves some out. Here the sample spans some 130,000 clones, over 70% being singletons. Material for sequencing was PBMCs. These receptors originate from a man aged 25 to 40 in good health and CMV-seronegative. Both conserved end residues are part of each CDR3. A D gene is named only where the DNA matches it firmly. Size is stated for part of the rows, as once, few or many counts, or as a class when the clone is expanded.

len | j_gene | d_gene | abundance | v_gene | CDR3nt | CDR3aa
15 | TRBJ2-3 | . | . | TRBV9 | TGTGCCAGCAGCGTAGTGGGGGCAGGGGGGGATACGCAGTATTTT | CASSVVGAGGDTQYF
15 | TRBJ2-2 | TRBD1 | . | TRBV10-3 | TGTGCCATCAATTCCGGGACAGGGAACACCGGGGAGCTGTTTTTT | CAINSGTGNTGELFF
15 | TRBJ2-7 | . | few | TRBV21-1 | TGTGCCAGCAGGAGGGTGACAGGGGGCCCCTACGAGCAGTACTTC | CASRRVTGGPYEQYF
15 | TRBJ1-5 | TRBD1 | few | TRBV5-1 | TGCGCCAGCAGTCCCTGGACAGGATACGGTCAGCCCCAGCATTTT | CASSPWTGYGQPQHF
14 | TRBJ2-3 | . | . | TRBV2 | TGTGCCAGCGCCGGGGTTAGCGGAGGCGATACGCAGTATTTT | CASAGVSGGDTQYF
16 | TRBJ2-7 | . | few | TRBV7-8 | TGTGCCAGCAGCTTAAGTATGGCACAGGTGAACTACGAGCAGTACTTC | CASSLSMAQVNYEQYF
16 | TRBJ1-2 | TRBD1 | . | TRBV10-3 | TGTGCCATCAGTGGGGGGACAGGGATGAGGGAAGGTGGCTACACCTTC | CAISGGTGMREGGYTF
17 | TRBJ1-5 | TRBD1 | . | TRBV28 | TGTGCCAGCAGCAAAGATATGGGACAGGGGATCAATCAGCCCCAGCATTTT | CASSKDMGQGINQPQHF
14 | TRBJ2-1 | TRBD2 | . | TRBV28 | TGTGCCAGCAAAGGGACTAGCGGGAGAAATGAGCAGTTCTTC | CASKGTSGRNEQFF
15 | TRBJ2-1 | TRBD2 | . | TRBV19 | TGTGCCAGTAGTCCGGTGGCGGGGGGGCGGGGTGAGCAGTTCTTC | CASSPVAGGRGEQFF
13 | TRBJ2-5 | . | few | TRBV11-2 | TGTGCCAGCAGCCCCAGTTTCCAAGAGACCCAGTACTTC | CASSPSFQETQYF
12 | TRBJ1-1 | TRBD1 | . | TRBV19 | TGTGCCAGTAGTCCCGGACAGGGTGAAGCTTTCTTT | CASSPGQGEAFF
14 | TRBJ1-2 | TRBD1 | once | TRBV27 | TGTGCCAGCAGTTTGAGGTCGACAGGGGATGGCTACACCTTC | CASSLRSTGDGYTF
14 | TRBJ1-2 | TRBD1 | . | TRBV6-5 | TGTGCCAGCAGTTATAGAGAGACAGGGACTGGCTACACCTTC | CASSYRETGTGYTF
17 | TRBJ1-1 | . | . | TRBV7-9 | TGTGCCAGCAGCCCCGCGGGGACTTCATCGCCGAACACTGAAGCTTTCTTT | CASSPAGTSSPNTEAFF
14 | TRBJ2-3 | . | few | TRBV28 | TGTGCCAGCAGTTCCTACGCAAGCACAGATACGCAGTATTTT | CASSSYASTDTQYF
14 | TRBJ2-5 | . | . | TRBV9 | TGTGCCAGCAGCGTAGGGGCAGCTCAAGAGACCCAGTACTTC | CASSVGAAQETQYF
14 | TRBJ2-5 | . | . | TRBV5-1 | TGCGCCAGCAGCTTGGAGGGGTACCAAGAGACCCAGTACTTC | CASSLEGYQETQYF
14 | TRBJ2-2 | TRBD1 | . | TRBV6-6 | TGTGCCAGCAACCCGGGACAGGGTAGCGGGGAGCTGTTTTTT | CASNPGQGSGELFF
12 | TRBJ1-3 | TRBD1 | . | TRBV6-1 | TGTGCCAGCACGACAGGGGGAAACACCATATATTTT | CASTTGGNTIYF
15 | TRBJ2-5 | TRBD2 | . | TRBV15 | TGTGCCACCAGCAGAGGCAAGCGGGAGGAGGGGACCCAGTACTTC | CATSRGKREEGTQYF
13 | TRBJ2-7 | . | . | TRBV21-1 | TGTGCCAGCAGCGTAATCGTGTCCTACGAGCAGTACTTC | CASSVIVSYEQYF
13 | TRBJ1-2 | . | . | TRBV30 | TGTGCCTGGAGTGTGGCAGGGGTCCATGGCTACACCTTC | CAWSVAGVHGYTF
14 | TRBJ2-1 | TRBD2 | few | TRBV19 | TGTGCCAGTAGTATCTTCAGCGGGAGTGTTGAGCAGTTCTTC | CASSIFSGSVEQFF
16 | TRBJ2-1 | TRBD1 | . | TRBV11-1 | TGTGCCAGCAGCTTTGCCCGGGACAGGAGCGACAATGAGCAGTTCTTC | CASSFARDRSDNEQFF
15 | TRBJ2-7 | TRBD1 | . | TRBV7-6 | TGTGCCAGCAGCTGGGGACAGGGAGAGACCTACGAGCAGTACTTC | CASSWGQGETYEQYF
14 | TRBJ1-2 | TRBD1 | . | TRBV29-1 | TGCAGCGCCTTGGACAGGGTCGGTAAGGATGGCTACACCTTC | CSALDRVGKDGYTF
16 | TRBJ2-5 | TRBD2 | once | TRBV11-2 | TGTGCCAGCAGCTGGGGACTAGCGGGAGGAAAAGAGACCCAGTACTTC | CASSWGLAGGKETQYF
11 | TRBJ2-7 | . | . | TRBV29-1 | TGCAGCGTTTCTGACATCTACGAGCAGTACTTC | CSVSDIYEQYF
14 | TRBJ2-5 | TRBD2 | . | TRBV7-9 | TGTGCCAGCAGCTTCTCACTAGCGGGAGAGACCCAGTACTTC | CASSFSLAGETQYF
15 | TRBJ2-1 | TRBD2 | . | TRBV6-5 | TGTGCCAGCAGGCCCGGGGGGACCCTAGGGCATGAGCAGTTCTTC | CASRPGGTLGHEQFF
16 | TRBJ2-1 | TRBD1 | few | TRBV6-6 | TGTGCCAGCAGCCCCGGAGGGGACAGGGGTGGAGATGAGCAGTTCTTC | CASSPGGDRGGDEQFF
14 | TRBJ1-1 | . | . | TRBV7-9 | TGTGCCAGCAGCTTAGACGGGGGGGGCACTGAAGCTTTCTTT | CASSLDGGGTEAFF
15 | TRBJ1-4 | TRBD1 | . | TRBV6-5 | TGTGCCAGCAGTTACTCAGGAGACAGGGGGGAAAAACTGTTTTTT | CASSYSGDRGEKLFF
13 | TRBJ2-5 | . | . | TRBV10-3 | TGTGCCATCAGTGAGACAGGGTCGGTGGAGCAGTACTTC | CAISETGSVEQYF
15 | TRBJ1-6 | TRBD1 | . | TRBV28 | TGTGCCAGCAGTTTAATTACAGGGGCGAAGTCACCCCTCCACTTT | CASSLITGAKSPLHF
14 | TRBJ2-4 | . | few | TRBV7-8 | TGTGCCAGCAGCTACGCAGCAGCCAAAAACAGTCAGTACTTC | CASSYAAAKNSQYF
15 | TRBJ1-3 | . | . | TRBV6-1 | TGTGCCAGCAGTGAACGGTCAAGAGCGGGAAACACCATATATTTT | CASSERSRAGNTIYF
19 | TRBJ2-3 | TRBD2 | . | TRBV4-1 | TGCGCCAGCAGCCAAGAGGGGCCCGGGACTAGCGGGGGGGCAGATACGCAGTATTTT | CASSQEGPGTSGGADTQYF
15 | TRBJ2-7 | TRBD2 | . | TRBV6-5 | TGTGCCAGCAGCCGGTCCGGGACTAACCGCTACGAGCAGTACTTC | CASSRSGTNRYEQYF
16 | TRBJ1-3 | . | . | TRBV6-5 | TGTGCCAGCAGTTACTCCGGGGTTTCCCCTGGAAACACCATATATTTT | CASSYSGVSPGNTIYF
14 | TRBJ2-2 | . | few | TRBV29-1 | TGCAGCGTTTACAGGGAAACGTGGACCGGGGAGCTGTTTTTT | CSVYRETWTGELFF